This T cell receptor beta chain is from a study of blood T cell repertoires in COVID-19. Background on the study: COVID-19 samples collected from the United States, Italy and Spain covered acute and convalescent phases. From T cells, B-cell-depleted T cells, or PBMCs came the material, which was cDNA or gDNA.

In germline, CDR1 is LNHDA, CDR2 SQIVND (reference sequence). This CDR3 region has 16 residues. The junction had 9 bases not matched to a gene; V was cut back by 5 bases and J by 4 bases. Assay used: immunoSEQ multiplex PCR; TCRdb lists only in-frame clones, some missing. This sample has approximately 340,000 clones, with around 80% found just once. This TCR came from a man aged 25 to 40 with active or convalescent COVID-19. The J gene is TRBJ1-5, the V gene TRBV19; 9 nucleotides match TRBD1. The material sequenced was peripheral blood. The CDR3 DNA reads as TGTGCCAGTAGTCCGGGGACAGGGAAGAGGAATCAGCCCCAGCATTTT. It codes for CASSPGTGKRNQPQHF. Full variable domain (rest looked up from reference TRBV19 and TRBJ1-5): DGGITQSPKYLFRKEGQNVTLSCEQNLNHDAMYWYRQDPGQGLRLIYYSQIVNDFQKGDIAEGYSVSREKKESFPLTVTSAQKNPTAFYLCASSPGTGKRNQPQHFGDGTRLSIL.